The 18 T cell receptor beta chains given below trace back to one sample, sequenced in a study of cytomegalovirus exposure and HLA in healthy donors. PCR amplification relied on 60 Vbeta primers (plus 13 Jbeta primers). Profiling relied on immunoSEQ multiplex PCR, and the TCRdb table lists in-frame clones only, not all of them. The table has about 130,000 clones, roughly a tenth seen once. The specimen sequenced was PBMCs. These receptor sequences come from a woman under 30 in good health and CMV-seropositive.

The chain links TRBV30 to TRBJ2-1; TRBD2 is a possible D gene (5 bases). The length of the CDR3 is 12 residues. Trimming shortened V by 4 bases and J by 10 bases, and 14 bases separated the two germline ends. Germline V lookup: CDR1 GTSNPN, CDR2 SVGIG (reference sequence). The DNA for the CDR3 is TGTGCCTGGAACTCCGGAGCGGTCGAGCAGTTCTTC. It yields the protein CAWNSGAVEQFF.

J is TRBJ2-6 and V is TRBV5-6; D possibly corresponds to TRBD2 (6 bases). The V gene lost 9 bases and the J gene lost 3 bases, with 19 bases spanning the gap. This CDR3 is 16 amino acids long. Germline V lookup: CDR1 SGHDT, CDR2 YYEEEE. Written as DNA, the CDR3 is TGTGCCACCTCGTTGGGGGGAGGAGGTGGGGCCAACGTCCTGACTTTC. Translated: CATSLGGGGGANVLTF.

This clone was seen a handful of times. This chain uses TRBV6-1 with TRBJ1-5; D not certain. The CDR3 is 13 amino acids. V was trimmed by 4 bases and J by 9 bases, leaving 13 bases between them. Germline CDR1 reads MNHNS; CDR2 reads SASEGT. CDR3 region: CASSGMGMGPQHF. Written as DNA, the CDR3 is TGTGCCAGCAGTGGAATGGGCATGGGGCCCCAGCATTTT.

This clone has just a few counts. The chain couples TRBV2 to TRBJ1-2, with D unclear. The CDR3 is 14 residues long. Germline assignment: CDR1 SNHLY and CDR2 FYNNEI. V shed 8 bases and J shed 1 base, with 14 bases lying between them. This chain's CDR3 is CASVAASNNYGYTF. The CDR3, as DNA: TGTGCCAGCGTGGCGGCTAGTAATAACTATGGCTACACCTTC.

This clone appeared a few times. J is TRBJ1-1 and V is TRBV28, with D hard to call. The V and J ends lost 6 bases and 1 base respectively, with 12 bases between them. Germline CDR1 MDHEN, CDR2 SYDVKM. This CDR3 contains 14 residues. This chain's CDR3 is CASRESTANTEAFF. The DNA of the CDR3 is TGTGCCAGCAGAGAGAGTACAGCGAACACTGAAGCTTTCTTT.

This clone was seen only a few times. The rearrangement links TRBV19 to TRBJ2-4; 7 bases agree with TRBD2. This CDR3 comprises 14 residues. V trimming: 6 bases; J trimming: 6 bases; junction bases outside the gene matches: 8. Germline-derived CDR1 and CDR2 are LNHDA and SQIVND (reference sequence). The CDR3 loop is CASSLLAETNIQYF. For the CDR3, the DNA is TGTGCCAGTAGCCTCCTAGCGGAGACAAACATTCAGTACTTC.

This clone has just a few counts. The rearrangement joins TRBV19 to TRBJ1-2; the match to TRBD1 covers 8 bases. Germline CDR1 reads LNHDA; CDR2 reads SQIVND (reference sequence). CDR3 size: 14 residues. V shed 10 bases and J 6 bases; nucleotides not matched to a gene: 13. The CDR3 region is CATVGQGRSDGYTF. The CDR3 DNA follows: TGTGCCACTGTCGGACAGGGCCGTTCGGATGGCTACACCTTC.

This clone has just a few counts. The chain recombines TRBV27 with TRBJ1-2; perhaps TRBD1 as D (6 bases). Germline-derived CDR1 and CDR2 are MNHEY and SMNVEV (reference sequence). The germline V and J ends were trimmed by 2 bases and 6 bases, with 10 bases remaining between them. The CDR3 sequence is 13 residues long. Here the CDR3 DNA reads TGTGCCAGCAGTTTAAGGGGACACAATGGCTACACCTTC. It specifies CASSLRGHNGYTF.

This clone has only a few counts. The chain combines TRBV6-5 with TRBJ1-1; weak D call: TRBD1 (5 bases). V lost 2 bases, J lost 6 bases, and 13 bases lay in between. The CDR3 covers 14 residues. Germline CDR1 reads MNHEY; CDR2 reads SVGAGI. CDR3 in DNA: TGTGCCAGCAGTTACGACCCAGGGTACCCTGAAGCTTTCTTT. This translates into CASSYDPGYPEAFF.

The table lists this clone with a few counts. The rearrangement links TRBV11-2 to TRBJ2-1; D might be TRBD2 (6 bases). The CDR3 spans 13 residues. V lost 7 bases to trimming and J lost 8 bases, with 15 bases between them. Germline V gene lookup returns CDR1 SGHAT and CDR2 FQNNGV. The CDR3 is CASTDLWGDEQFF. The DNA for the CDR3 is TGTGCCAGCACCGATCTTTGGGGGGATGAGCAGTTCTTC.

A few counts support this clone. The V and J genes are TRBV7-9 and TRBJ2-1; D is undetermined. The CDR3 contains 12 residues. In germline, CDR1 is SEHNR, CDR2 FQNEAQ (reference sequence). The germline V and J ends were trimmed by 2 bases and 5 bases, with 4 bases remaining between them. CDR3: CASSLWHNEQFF. The CDR3 coding sequence is TGTGCCAGCAGCTTATGGCACAATGAGCAGTTCTTC.

This clone was counted between two and nine times. Germline is not matched at one junction end, which may reflect a read error. CDR3 bases: TGTGCCTGGGGTGATACTAGCGGGAGGGCCGTTATCCGCCTCTTC. Encoded protein: CAWGDTSGRAVIRLF. The chain links TRBV30 to TRBJ2-1; 13 nucleotides match TRBD2. This CDR3 comprises 15 residues. Germline V gene sequence: CDR1 GTSNPN, CDR2 SVGIG (reference sequence).

This clone has a handful of counts. The chain employs TRBV15 and TRBJ2-5; 10 nucleotides line up with TRBD1. The end of the DNA aligns better with TRBJ2-7, so the J call may be wrong. Germline loops: CDR1 LNHNV, CDR2 YYDKDF (reference sequence). The CDR3 runs 17 residues. The CDR3 loop is CATSNSPGQGISYEQYF. Written as DNA, the CDR3 is TGTGCCACCAGTAATTCTCCGGGACAGGGGATCTCCTACGAGCAGTACTTC.

J is TRBJ2-3 and V is TRBV7-9; TRBD2 matches 7 bases. Per germline, CDR1 SEHNR and CDR2 FQNEAQ (reference sequence). The junction had 9 bases not matched to a gene; V was cut back by 1 base and J by 5 bases. This CDR3 has 16 amino acids. This chain's CDR3 is CASSLEASGVGDTQYF. The CDR3 DNA is TGTGCCAGCAGCTTAGAGGCTAGCGGCGTAGGAGATACGCAGTATTTT.

The V call is TRBV7-3, the J call TRBJ1-1; the match to TRBD1 covers 7 bases. Germline CDR1 and CDR2: SGHTA and FQGTGA. The CDR3 is 13 residues long. V shed 5 bases and J 5 bases; nucleotides not matched to a gene: 5. DNA of the CDR3: TGTGCCAGCAGCGCAGGGACAGTGACTGAAGCTTTCTTT. Its protein is CASSAGTVTEAFF.

The J gene is TRBJ2-7, the V gene TRBV5-1; D not certain. Germline CDR1 reads SGHRS; CDR2 reads YFSETQ. Trimming removed 1 base from V and 5 bases from J, with 10 bases in between. The CDR3 runs to 13 residues. The CDR3 DNA reads TGCGCCAGCAGCTTGTCCAACGAGGACGAGCAGTACTTC. Protein: CASSLSNEDEQYF.

This clone appeared a few times. This chain links TRBV6-5 with TRBJ1-1, with TRBD1 as a possible D gene (6 bases). Germline assignment: CDR1 MNHEY and CDR2 SVGAGI. The CDR3 is made up of 14 amino acids. V lost 8 bases to trimming and J lost 1 base, with 14 bases between them. CDR3 sequence (DNA): TGTGCCAGCCGTAGAGCAGGGGAGAACACTGAAGCTTTCTTT. It yields the protein CASRRAGENTEAFF.

This clone was seen more than once but under ten times. The CDR3, as DNA: TGTGCCTCGCGACGGGGACAGAACACAGATACGCAGTATTTT. As protein: CASRRGQNTDTQYF. The chain has TRBV30 and TRBJ2-3; 7 bases fit TRBD1. Trimming took 7 bases from V and 2 from J; bases not matched to a gene: 9. Germline-derived CDR1 and CDR2 are GTSNPN and SVGIG (reference sequence). This CDR3 region has 14 residues.